This T cell receptor (beta chain) was documented in a study of cytomegalovirus exposure and HLA in healthy donors. Study-level points and caveats: Previous analysis showed most TCR beta V segments were productive about 87% or about 30% of the time. A later analysis, which compared TCR beta chains of equal frequency, found the HLA-associated ones more clonally expanded. A link between a missense DCLRE1C variant and TCR beta V- and J-gene trimming emerged from a later analysis.

Both 60 Vbeta primers and 13 Jbeta primers went into the PCR. Assay used: immunoSEQ multiplex PCR; TCRdb lists only in-frame clones, some missing. The sample contains approximately 160,000 clones, around three quarters of which appear only once. About this clone: What it recognizes is unknown.

Looked up from germline, CDR1 is SEHNR and CDR2 is FQNEAQ (reference sequence). The CDR3 contains 12 residues. V lost 1 base to trimming and J lost 10 bases; unmatched junction nucleotides: 3. This receptor was identified in a woman aged 40 to 50 in good health and CMV-seronegative. J is TRBJ1-1 and V is TRBV7-9, with TRBD1 identical over 7 bases. Sequenced material: PBMCs. CDR3 sequence (DNA): TGTGCCAGCAGCTTAGGTGCAGGGGGAGCTTTCTTT. Translation: CASSLGAGGAFF. The full variable domain, completed using reference TRBV7-9 and TRBJ1-1, is DTGVSQNPRHKITKRGQNVTFRCDPISEHNRLYWYRQTLGQGPEFLTYFQNEAQLEKSRLLSDRFSAERPKGSFSTLEIQRTEQGDSAMYLCASSLGAGGAFFGQGTRLTVV.